Listed below are T cell receptor beta chains from one sample, sequenced in a study of OX40 agonist ivuxolimab in advanced cancers. Clones were read by immunoSEQ multiplex PCR, and TCRdb kept only the in-frame ones, dropping some. The table lists more than 40,000 clones, 91% of them singletons. The sample consisted of CD4+ or CD8+ T cells sorted from blood, taken in a trial of the OX40 agonist ivuxolimab. The receptor source for this set is an adult with an advanced solid tumor such as melanoma, head and neck, liver or kidney cancer. CDR3s include the opening cysteine and the closing phenylalanine or tryptophan. A D gene is named only where the DNA matches it firmly. Size is omitted from some rows. Given values are once, few, many or a class for expanded clones.

CDR3: CASSLDLGRVPEAFF
DNA: TGCGCCAGCAGCTTGGATTTGGGGAGGGTCCCTGAAGCTTTCTTT
D: -
size: -
V: TRBV5-1
J: TRBJ1-1

CDR3: CASSIRHGHPNIQYF
DNA: TGTGCCAGTAGTATTCGGCATGGACACCCAAACATTCAGTACTTC
D: -
size: -
V: TRBV19
J: TRBJ2-4

CDR3: CASGNIGGEQFF
DNA: TGTGCCAGCGGGAACATAGGGGGTGAGCAGTTCTTC
D: -
size: -
V: TRBV19
J: TRBJ2-1

CDR3: CASSLLGSGSADTQYF
DNA: TGTGCCAGCAGCCTGCTTGGGAGCGGGAGCGCAGATACGCAGTATTTT
D: TRBD2
size: -
V: TRBV7-3
J: TRBJ2-3

CDR3: CASSMTAAYNEQFF
DNA: TGTGCCAGCAGCATGACAGCTGCATACAATGAGCAGTTCTTC
D: -
size: -
V: TRBV28
J: TRBJ2-1

CDR3: CAISESFSRPTGGYGYTF
DNA: TGTGCCATCAGTGAGTCGTTCAGTCGGCCTACTGGGGGCTATGGCTACACCTTC
D: -
size: -
V: TRBV10-3
J: TRBJ1-2

CDR3: CASSLLAGEGGTQYF
DNA: TGTGCCAGCAGCTTACTAGCGGGAGAGGGGGGTACGCAGTATTTT
D: TRBD2
size: -
V: TRBV11-2
J: TRBJ2-3

CDR3: CASSLWSGRATDTQYF
DNA: TGTGCCAGCAGCCTCTGGAGCGGGAGGGCCACAGATACGCAGTATTTT
D: TRBD2
size: -
V: TRBV13
J: TRBJ2-3

CDR3: CASEGQGDYNEQFF
DNA: TGTGCCAGCGAGGGCCAGGGGGACTACAATGAGCAGTTCTTC
D: TRBD1
size: once
V: TRBV28
J: TRBJ2-1

CDR3: CASSYSGAQSTEAFF
DNA: TGTGCCAGCAGTTACAGTGGGGCCCAGAGCACTGAAGCTTTCTTT
D: -
size: -
V: TRBV6-5
J: TRBJ1-1

CDR3: CASSQTRGQVYEQYF
DNA: TGCGCCAGCAGCCAAACAAGGGGGCAAGTCTACGAGCAGTACTTC
D: TRBD1
size: once
V: TRBV4-1
J: TRBJ2-7

CDR3: CASTPGQLNEKLFF
DNA: TGTGCCAGCACCCCGGGACAGCTTAATGAAAAACTGTTTTTT
D: TRBD1
size: -
V: TRBV2
J: TRBJ1-4

CDR3: CAITEGVYGYTF
DNA: TGTGCCATCACTGAGGGTGTCTATGGCTACACCTTC
D: -
size: few
V: TRBV2
J: TRBJ1-2

CDR3: CASSTEGGYEQFF
DNA: TGTGCCAGCAGCACCGAGGGGGGTTATGAGCAGTTCTTC
D: -
size: -
V: TRBV9
J: TRBJ2-1

CDR3: CASRKGGPTEAFF
DNA: TGTGCCAGCAGGAAAGGGGGGCCCACTGAAGCTTTCTTT
D: -
size: -
V: TRBV6-5
J: TRBJ1-1

CDR3: CASSQDRSSYNSPLHF
DNA: TGCGCCAGCAGCCAAGATCGAAGCTCCTATAATTCACCCCTCCACTTT
D: -
size: -
V: TRBV4-1
J: TRBJ1-6

CDR3: CSVDRGWTEAFF
DNA: TGCAGCGTTGACAGGGGATGGACTGAAGCTTTCTTT
D: -
size: few
V: TRBV29-1
J: TRBJ1-1

CDR3: CASSYSTGSPLHF
DNA: TGTGCCAGCAGTTACTCGACGGGTTCACCCCTCCACTTT
D: -
size: -
V: TRBV6-5
J: TRBJ1-6

CDR3: CASSTGGSLVDTQYF
DNA: TGTGCCAGCAGTACGGGCGGGAGTTTGGTAGATACGCAGTATTTT
D: TRBD2
size: -
V: TRBV28
J: TRBJ2-3

CDR3: CASSSLRDRSTDTQYF
DNA: TGTGCCAGCAGCTCGCTCCGGGACAGGTCCACAGATACGCAGTATTTT
D: TRBD1
size: -
V: TRBV7-9
J: TRBJ2-3

CDR3: CSVEFGQGSNQPQHF
DNA: TGCAGCGTTGAATTTGGGCAGGGTAGCAATCAGCCCCAGCATTTT
D: -
size: -
V: TRBV29-1
J: TRBJ1-5

CDR3: CASSKAGGFMNEQFF
DNA: TGTGCCAGCAGTAAAGCGGGAGGGTTTATGAATGAGCAGTTCTTC
D: TRBD2
size: -
V: TRBV7-3
J: TRBJ2-1

CDR3: CASSPRFGERGTDTQYF
DNA: TGTGCCAGCAGCCCCCGGTTCGGGGAGAGGGGCACAGATACGCAGTATTTT
D: -
size: -
V: TRBV28
J: TRBJ2-3

CDR3: CASSYTDSYEQYF
DNA: TGTGCCAGCAGTTACACCGACTCCTACGAGCAGTACTTC
D: -
size: -
V: TRBV6-5
J: TRBJ2-7

CDR3: CASSMDREGSQPQHF
DNA: TGTGCCAGTAGTATGGACAGGGAGGGAAGTCAGCCCCAGCATTTT
D: TRBD1
size: -
V: TRBV19
J: TRBJ1-5

CDR3: CAWSPGIIRQGERAFPYEQYF
DNA: TGTGCCTGGAGCCCAGGGATTATCAGGCAGGGCGAACGAGCATTTCCCTACGAGCAGTACTTC
D: -
size: -
V: TRBV30
J: TRBJ2-7

CDR3: CASSFSGANTGELFF
DNA: TGTGCCAGCAGTTTTAGCGGCGCGAACACCGGGGAGCTGTTTTTT
D: -
size: -
V: TRBV27
J: TRBJ2-2

CDR3: CASSHGAGPKNTGELFF
DNA: TGCGCCAGCAGCCACGGGGCGGGACCGAAAAACACCGGGGAGCTGTTTTTT
D: -
size: -
V: TRBV4-1
J: TRBJ2-2

CDR3: CASSGSGLAGDQETQYF
DNA: TGTGCCAGCAGCGGATCCGGACTAGCGGGCGATCAAGAGACCCAGTACTTC
D: TRBD2
size: -
V: TRBV9
J: TRBJ2-5

CDR3: CASSLGGGPSYEQFF
DNA: TGTGCTAGCAGCTTAGGGGGAGGGCCTTCGTATGAGCAGTTCTTC
D: -
size: -
V: TRBV7-7
J: TRBJ2-1

CDR3: CASSDPRDTIPDNEQFF
DNA: TGTGCCAGCAGTGACCCCCGGGACACCATTCCGGACAATGAGCAGTTCTTC
D: -
size: -
V: TRBV25-1
J: TRBJ2-1

CDR3: CASSSGVGGTYGYTF
DNA: TGTGCCAGCAGCTCAGGCGTGGGAGGCACCTATGGCTACACCTTC
D: -
size: -
V: TRBV7-9
J: TRBJ1-2

CDR3: CASSQATALTYEQYF
DNA: TGCGCCAGCAGCCAAGCGACAGCCCTCACCTACGAGCAGTACTTC
D: -
size: -
V: TRBV4-3
J: TRBJ2-7